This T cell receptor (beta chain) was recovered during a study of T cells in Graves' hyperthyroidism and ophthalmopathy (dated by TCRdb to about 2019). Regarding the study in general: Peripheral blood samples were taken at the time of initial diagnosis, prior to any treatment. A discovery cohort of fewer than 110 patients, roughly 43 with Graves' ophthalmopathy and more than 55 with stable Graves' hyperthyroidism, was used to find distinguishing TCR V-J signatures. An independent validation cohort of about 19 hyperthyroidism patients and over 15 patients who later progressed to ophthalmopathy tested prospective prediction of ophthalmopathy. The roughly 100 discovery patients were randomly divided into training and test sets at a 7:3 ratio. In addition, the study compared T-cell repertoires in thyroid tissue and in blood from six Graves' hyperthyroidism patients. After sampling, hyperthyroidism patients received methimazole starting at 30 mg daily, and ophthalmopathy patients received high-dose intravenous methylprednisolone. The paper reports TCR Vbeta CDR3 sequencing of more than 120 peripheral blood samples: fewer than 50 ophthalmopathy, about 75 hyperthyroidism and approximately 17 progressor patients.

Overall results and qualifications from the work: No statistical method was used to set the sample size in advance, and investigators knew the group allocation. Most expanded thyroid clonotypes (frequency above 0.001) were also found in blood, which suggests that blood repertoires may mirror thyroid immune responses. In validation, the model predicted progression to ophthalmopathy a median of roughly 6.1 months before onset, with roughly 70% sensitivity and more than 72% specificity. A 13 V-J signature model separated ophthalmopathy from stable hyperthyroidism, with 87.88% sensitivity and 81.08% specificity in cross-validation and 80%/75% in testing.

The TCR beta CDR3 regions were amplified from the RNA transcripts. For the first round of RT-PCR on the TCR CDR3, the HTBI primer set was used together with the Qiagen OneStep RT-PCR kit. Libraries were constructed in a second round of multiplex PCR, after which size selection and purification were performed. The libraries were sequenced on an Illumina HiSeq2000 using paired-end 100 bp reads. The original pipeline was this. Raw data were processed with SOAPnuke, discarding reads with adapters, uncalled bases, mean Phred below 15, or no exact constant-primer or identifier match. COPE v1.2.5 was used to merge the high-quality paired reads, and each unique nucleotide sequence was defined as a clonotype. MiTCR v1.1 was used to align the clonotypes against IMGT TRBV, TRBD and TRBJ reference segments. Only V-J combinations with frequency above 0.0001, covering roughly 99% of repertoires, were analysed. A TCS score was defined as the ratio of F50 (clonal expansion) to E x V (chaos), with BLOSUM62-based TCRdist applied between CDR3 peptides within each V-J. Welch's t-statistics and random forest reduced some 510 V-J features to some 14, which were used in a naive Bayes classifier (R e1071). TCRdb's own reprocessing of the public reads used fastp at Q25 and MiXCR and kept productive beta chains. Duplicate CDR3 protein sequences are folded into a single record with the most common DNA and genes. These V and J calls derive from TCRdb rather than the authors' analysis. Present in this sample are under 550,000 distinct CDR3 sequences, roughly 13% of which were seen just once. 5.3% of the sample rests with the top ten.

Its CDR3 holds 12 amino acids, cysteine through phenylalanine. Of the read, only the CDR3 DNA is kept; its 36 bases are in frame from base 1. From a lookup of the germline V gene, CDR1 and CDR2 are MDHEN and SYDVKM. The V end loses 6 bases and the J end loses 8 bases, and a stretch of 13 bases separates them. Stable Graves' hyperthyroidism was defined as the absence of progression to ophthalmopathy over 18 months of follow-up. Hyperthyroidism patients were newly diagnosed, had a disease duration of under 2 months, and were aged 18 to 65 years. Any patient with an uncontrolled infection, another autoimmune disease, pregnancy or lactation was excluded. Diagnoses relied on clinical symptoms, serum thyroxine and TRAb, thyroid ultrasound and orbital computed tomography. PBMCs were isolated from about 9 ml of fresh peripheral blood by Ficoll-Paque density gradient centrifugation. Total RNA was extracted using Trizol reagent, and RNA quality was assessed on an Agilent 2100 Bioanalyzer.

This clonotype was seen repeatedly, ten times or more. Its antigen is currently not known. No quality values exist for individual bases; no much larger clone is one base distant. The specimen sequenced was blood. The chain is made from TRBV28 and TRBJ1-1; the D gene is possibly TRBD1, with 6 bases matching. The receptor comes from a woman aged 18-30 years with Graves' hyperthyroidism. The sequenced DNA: TGTGCCAGCAGCCTGGGGGCAGGAGAAGCTTTCTTT. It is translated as CASSLGAGEAFF.